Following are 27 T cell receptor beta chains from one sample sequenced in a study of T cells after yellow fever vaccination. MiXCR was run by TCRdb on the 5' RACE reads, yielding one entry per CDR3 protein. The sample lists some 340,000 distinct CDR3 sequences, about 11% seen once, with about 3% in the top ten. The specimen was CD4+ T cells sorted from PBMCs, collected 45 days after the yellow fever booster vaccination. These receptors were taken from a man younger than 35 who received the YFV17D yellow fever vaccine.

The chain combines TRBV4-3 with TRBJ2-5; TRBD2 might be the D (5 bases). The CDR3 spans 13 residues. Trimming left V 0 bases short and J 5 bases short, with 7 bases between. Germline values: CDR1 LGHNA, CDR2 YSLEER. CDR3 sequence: CASSQETGETQYF. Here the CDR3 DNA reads TGCGCCAGCAGCCAAGAGACGGGGGAGACCCAGTACTTC.

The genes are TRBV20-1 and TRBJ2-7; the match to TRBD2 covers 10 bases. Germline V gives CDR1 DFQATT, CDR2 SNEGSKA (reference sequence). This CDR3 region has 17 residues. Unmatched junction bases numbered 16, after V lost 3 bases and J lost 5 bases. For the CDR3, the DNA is TGCAGTGCTAGCCCGATAACTAGCGGGGTAGGTAACCACGAGCAGTACGTC. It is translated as CSASPITSGVGNHEQYV.

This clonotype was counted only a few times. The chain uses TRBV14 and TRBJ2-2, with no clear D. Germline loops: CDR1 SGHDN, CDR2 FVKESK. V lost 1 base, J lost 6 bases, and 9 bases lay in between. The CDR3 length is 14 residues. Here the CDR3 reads CASSQVVGPGELFF. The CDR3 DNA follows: TGTGCCAGCAGCCAAGTCGTCGGGCCCGGGGAGCTGTTTTTT.

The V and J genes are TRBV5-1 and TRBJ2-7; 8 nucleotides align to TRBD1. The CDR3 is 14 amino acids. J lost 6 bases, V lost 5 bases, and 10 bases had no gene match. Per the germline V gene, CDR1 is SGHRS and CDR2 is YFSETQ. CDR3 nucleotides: TGCGCCAGCAGTTACCACAGGGGGGTGGTCGAGCAGTACTTC. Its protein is CASSYHRGVVEQYF.

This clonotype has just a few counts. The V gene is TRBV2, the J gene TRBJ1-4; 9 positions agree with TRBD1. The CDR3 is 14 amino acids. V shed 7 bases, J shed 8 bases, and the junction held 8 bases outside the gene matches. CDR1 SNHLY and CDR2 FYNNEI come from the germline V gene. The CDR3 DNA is TGTGCCAGCACTCGCACGACAGGGGGAGAAAAACTGTTTTTT. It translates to CASTRTTGGEKLFF.

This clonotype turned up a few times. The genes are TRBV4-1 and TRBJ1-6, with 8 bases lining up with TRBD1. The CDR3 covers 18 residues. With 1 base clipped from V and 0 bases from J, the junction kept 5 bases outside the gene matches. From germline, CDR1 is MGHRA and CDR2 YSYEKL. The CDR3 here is CASSQGRGPGSYNSPLHF. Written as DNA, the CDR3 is TGCGCCAGCAGCCAAGGCAGGGGGCCAGGCTCCTATAATTCACCCCTCCACTTT.

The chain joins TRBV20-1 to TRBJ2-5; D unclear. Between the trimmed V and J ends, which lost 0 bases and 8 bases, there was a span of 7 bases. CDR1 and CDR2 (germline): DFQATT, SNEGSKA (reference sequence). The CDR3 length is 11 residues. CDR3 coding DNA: TGCAGTGCTAGAGATCGCGATACCCAGTACTTC. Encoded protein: CSARDRDTQYF.

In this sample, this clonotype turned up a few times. CDR3 sequence (DNA): TGCAGTGGTCCCGGGAGAGATACGCAGTATTTT. Its protein is CSGPGRDTQYF. The chain is built from TRBV20-1 and TRBJ2-3; D perhaps matches TRBD2 (6 bases). CDR1 is DFQATT, CDR2 SNEGSKA, per germline (reference sequence). This CDR3 contains 11 residues. The ends were cut back, 7 bases at V and 5 bases at J, with 10 bases in the middle.

CDR3 protein: CSARRGTSQETQYF. The CDR3 nucleotides read TGCAGTGCTCGTCGGGGCACTAGCCAAGAGACCCAGTACTTC. This chain connects TRBV20-1 to TRBJ2-5; possibly TRBD1 or TRBD2 for D (5 bases each). CDR1 and CDR2 from the germline V gene are DFQATT and SNEGSKA (reference sequence). CDR3 length: 14 residues. The V end was cut by 5 bases, the J end by 1 base, with 14 bases between.

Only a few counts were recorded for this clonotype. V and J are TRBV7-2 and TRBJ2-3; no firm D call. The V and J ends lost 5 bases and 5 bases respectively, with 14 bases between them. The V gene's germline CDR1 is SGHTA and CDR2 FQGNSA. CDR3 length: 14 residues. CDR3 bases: TGTGCCAGCAGCCCGCCCCGGTTGGAAGATACGCAGTATTTT. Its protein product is CASSPPRLEDTQYF.

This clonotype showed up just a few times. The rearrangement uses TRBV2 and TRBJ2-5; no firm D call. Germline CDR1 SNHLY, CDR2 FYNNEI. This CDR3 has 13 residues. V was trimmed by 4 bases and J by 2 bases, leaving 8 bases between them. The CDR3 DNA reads TGTGCCAGCAGTGTCCAGTGGCAAGAGACCCAGTACTTC. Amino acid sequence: CASSVQWQETQYF.

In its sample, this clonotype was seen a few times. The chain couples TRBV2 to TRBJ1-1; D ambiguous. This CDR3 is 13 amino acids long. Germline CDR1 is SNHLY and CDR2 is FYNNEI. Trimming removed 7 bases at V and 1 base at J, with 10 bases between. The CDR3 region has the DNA TGTGCCAGCATGTGGGGTAGGAACACTGAAGCTTTCTTT. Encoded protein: CASMWGRNTEAFF.

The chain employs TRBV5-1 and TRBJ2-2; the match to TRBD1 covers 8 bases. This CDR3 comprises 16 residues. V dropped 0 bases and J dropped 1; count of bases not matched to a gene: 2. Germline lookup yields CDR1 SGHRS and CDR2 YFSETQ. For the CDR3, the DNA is TGCGCCAGCAGCTTGGTTGGACAGGGGAACACCGGGGAGCTGTTTTTT. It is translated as CASSLVGQGNTGELFF.

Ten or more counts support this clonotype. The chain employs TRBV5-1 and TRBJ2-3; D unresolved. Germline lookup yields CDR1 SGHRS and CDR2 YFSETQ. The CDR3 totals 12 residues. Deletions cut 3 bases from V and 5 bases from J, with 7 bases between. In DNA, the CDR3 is TGCGCCAGCAGCTCAGCTGGAGATACGCAGTATTTT. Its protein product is CASSSAGDTQYF.

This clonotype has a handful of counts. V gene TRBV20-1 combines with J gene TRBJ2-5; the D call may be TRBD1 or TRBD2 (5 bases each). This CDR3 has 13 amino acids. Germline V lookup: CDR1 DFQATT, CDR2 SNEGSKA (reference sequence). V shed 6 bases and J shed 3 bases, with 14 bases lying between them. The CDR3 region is CSAGWGTKETQYF. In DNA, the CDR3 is TGCAGTGCAGGGTGGGGGACGAAAGAGACCCAGTACTTC.

The CDR3 coding sequence is TGTGCCAGCAGTGGGGACCGGGGAAACACCATATATTTT. This gives the protein CASSGDRGNTIYF. This chain links TRBV2 with TRBJ1-3, with D perhaps TRBD1 (5 bases). The germline gives CDR1 SNHLY, CDR2 FYNNEI. The CDR3 is 13 residues long. Trimming stripped 4 bases from V and 4 bases from J, with 8 bases between.

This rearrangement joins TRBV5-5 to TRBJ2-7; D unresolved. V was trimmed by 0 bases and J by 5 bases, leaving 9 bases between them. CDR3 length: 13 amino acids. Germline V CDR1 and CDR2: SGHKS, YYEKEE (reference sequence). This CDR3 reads CASSLVSRDEQYV. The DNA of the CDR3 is TGTGCCAGCAGCTTGGTATCCCGGGACGAGCAGTACGTC.

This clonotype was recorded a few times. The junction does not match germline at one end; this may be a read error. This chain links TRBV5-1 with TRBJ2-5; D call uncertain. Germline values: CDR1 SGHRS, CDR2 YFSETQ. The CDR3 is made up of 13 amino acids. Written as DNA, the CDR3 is TGCGCCAGCGGATACAGCGATCAAGGGACCCAGTACTTC. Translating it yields CASGYSDQGTQYF.

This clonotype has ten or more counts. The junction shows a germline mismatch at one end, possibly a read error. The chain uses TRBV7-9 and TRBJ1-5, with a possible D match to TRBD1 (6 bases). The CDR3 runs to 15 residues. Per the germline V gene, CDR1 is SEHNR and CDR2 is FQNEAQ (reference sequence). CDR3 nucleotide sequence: TGTGCCAGCAGCTTGGGCCGGGGGGGCAAACAGCCCCAGCATTTT. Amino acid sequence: CASSLGRGGKQPQHF.

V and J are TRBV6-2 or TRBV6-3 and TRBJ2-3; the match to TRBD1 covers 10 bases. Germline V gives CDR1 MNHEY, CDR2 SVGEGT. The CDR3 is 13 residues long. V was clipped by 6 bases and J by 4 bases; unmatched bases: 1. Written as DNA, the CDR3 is TGTGCCAGCAGGGGGACAGGGGCAGATACGCAGTATTTT. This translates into CASRGTGADTQYF.

CDR3 residues: CASTDTGTSGGLYNEQFF. The CDR3 DNA is TGTGCCAGCACTGATACCGGGACTAGCGGGGGGCTCTACAATGAGCAGTTCTTC. This chain connects TRBV6-2 or TRBV6-3 to TRBJ2-1; 15 bases map to TRBD2. Looked up from germline, CDR1 is MNHEY and CDR2 is SVGEGT. CDR3 length equals 18 residues. The V gene end was trimmed by 7 bases and the J gene end by 3 bases; junction bases not matched to a gene: 10.

The CDR3 loop is CASSVTEGREQYV. The CDR3, as DNA: TGTGCCAGCAGCGTCACAGAAGGTCGCGAGCAGTACGTC. The V call is TRBV7-2, the J call TRBJ2-7; no clear D. Trimming cost V 5 bases and J 6 bases, with 14 bases left between them. The CDR3 covers 13 residues. Germline-derived CDR1 and CDR2 are SGHTA and FQGNSA.

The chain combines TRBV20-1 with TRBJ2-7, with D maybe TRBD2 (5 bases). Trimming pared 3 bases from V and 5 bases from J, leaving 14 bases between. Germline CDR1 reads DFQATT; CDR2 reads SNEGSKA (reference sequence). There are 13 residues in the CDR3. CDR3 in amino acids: CSASYGMGDEQYF. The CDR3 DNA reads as TGCAGTGCTAGTTACGGGATGGGCGACGAGCAGTACTTC.

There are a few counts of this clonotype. The DNA for the CDR3 is TGCGCCAGCAGCCAAGATCCTATTCGGGGGAGGGACGCCATTCAGTACTTC. Protein: CASSQDPIRGRDAIQYF. The chain employs TRBV4-3 and TRBJ2-4; 7 bases align to TRBD2. The length of the CDR3 is 17 residues. Germline CDR1 LGHNA, CDR2 YSLEER. Trimming removed 0 bases from V and 9 bases from J; junction bases left unmatched: 14.

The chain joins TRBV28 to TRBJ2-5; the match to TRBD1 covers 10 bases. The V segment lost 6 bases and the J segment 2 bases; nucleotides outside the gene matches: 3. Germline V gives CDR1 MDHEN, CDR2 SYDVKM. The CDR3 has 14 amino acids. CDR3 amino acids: CASRPGQGQETQYF. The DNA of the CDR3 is TGTGCCAGCAGACCGGGACAGGGGCAAGAGACCCAGTACTTC.

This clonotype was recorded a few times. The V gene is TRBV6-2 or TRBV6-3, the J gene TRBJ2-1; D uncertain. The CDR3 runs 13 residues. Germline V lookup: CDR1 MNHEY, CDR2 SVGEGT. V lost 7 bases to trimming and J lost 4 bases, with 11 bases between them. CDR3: CASTPDLYNEQFF. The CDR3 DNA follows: TGTGCCAGCACCCCAGACCTTTACAATGAGCAGTTCTTC.

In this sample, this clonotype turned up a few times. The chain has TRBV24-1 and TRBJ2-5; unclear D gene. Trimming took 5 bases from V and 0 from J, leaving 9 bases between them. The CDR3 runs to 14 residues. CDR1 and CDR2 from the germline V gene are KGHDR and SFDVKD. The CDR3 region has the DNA TGTGCCACCAGTGCAGGCGCAAACCAAGAGACCCAGTACTTC. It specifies CATSAGANQETQYF.